This T cell receptor (beta chain) was identified in a study of T cell responses to AZD1222 COVID-19 vaccine (dated by TCRdb to the early 2020s). In terms of the full investigation: A total of just over 230 trial participants underwent TCR sequencing, of whom about 210 received two doses of AZD1222 and about 25 received two doses of the MenACWY control vaccine. Enrollment into the trials was organized by age into subgroups of 18-55, 56-69 and 70-plus years, and those subgroups contained roughly 150, 30 and 60 TCR-sequenced participants, respectively.

The sample's time point label, decoded: about 28 days (+/-7) after the second vaccine dose. AZD1222 recipients with second doses at about 4 weeks or about 12 weeks were pooled, because spike-specific TCR depth and breadth did not differ between schedules. Vaccinee samples came from UK trials COV001 and COV002, including a single-blind randomized controlled phase 2/3 trial of AZD1222 (ChAdOx1 nCoV-19) in healthy adults. For TCRbeta chain sequencing, PBMC samples from trial participants were taken at day 0 and at day 28 after the second dose. The CDR3 regions of human TCRbeta chains were analyzed by immunosequencing. The published analysis was carried out like this. Repertoire TCRs were matched against a reference library of SARS-CoV-2-specific TCRs generated with the MIRA antigen-specificity platform. Breadth was defined as the fraction of unique TCRs that were SARS-CoV-2-associated, and depth was defined as the fraction of total T cells that were SARS-CoV-2-associated. Using the MIRA data, each spike-specific TCR was assigned both to the spike region to which the TCR was reactive and to a CD4 or CD8 class. Log10-transformed breadth and depth values were compared by one-way ANOVA with Sidak's multiple comparisons tests. This is the immuneACCESS table as TCRdb keeps it, with only in-frame sequences that have V and J called. A part of the clones is gone; compared with another copy, unresolved V genes explain less than half, and the rest is unexplained. Clone size and V and J calls were adopted from that table, with D and trimming inferred from the DNA. This sample holds over 110,000 clones; roughly 88% were observed only once. Together, the top ten hold under 2% of the sample.

General findings and caveats noted by the study authors: No day 14 peak-response samples were available, so repertoires were characterized only after the peak T cell response. The whole spike protein was spanned by vaccine-associated CD4 TCRs, and dominant responses were seen in regions 160-218 and 743-854. Conclusions about previously exposed vaccinees were limited because only 6 or 7 AZD1222 recipients were SARS-CoV-2 seropositive at baseline. The 56-69-year group was small, and its depth increase did not reach significance, likely because of low power. Participants were mostly white British, with more females than males. The authors suggested clonal diversity may have been underestimated. After two AZD1222 doses, spike-specific TCR breadth and depth were significantly higher than at day 0 and than in MenACWY recipients. Reportedly, close to half of the unique spike-specific TCRs recognized epitopes lying outside the regions that are mutated in the B.1.351 and B.1.1.7 variants.

Taken from cysteine to phenylalanine, the CDR3 has 13 residues. Of all the DNA, just the CDR3 is kept, 39 bases in frame from base 1. A distance of 6 bases separates the germline ends of V and J, which lose 3 bases and 1 base respectively. CDR1 and CDR2, per the germline V gene, are LGHNA and YSLEER. Concerning this clone: Its antigen is still unknown. No much larger clone is present one base from it, and per-base qualities are unavailable.

The specimen was peripheral blood, collected 28 days after the second AZD1222 dose. This TCR came from an adult who received the AZD1222 COVID-19 vaccine. The rearranged segments are TRBV4-3 and TRBJ1-1; the D gene lacks a confident call. The nucleotides read TGCGCCAGCAGCCAGAAGGGGAACACTGAAGCTTTCTTT. It codes for CASSQKGNTEAFF.